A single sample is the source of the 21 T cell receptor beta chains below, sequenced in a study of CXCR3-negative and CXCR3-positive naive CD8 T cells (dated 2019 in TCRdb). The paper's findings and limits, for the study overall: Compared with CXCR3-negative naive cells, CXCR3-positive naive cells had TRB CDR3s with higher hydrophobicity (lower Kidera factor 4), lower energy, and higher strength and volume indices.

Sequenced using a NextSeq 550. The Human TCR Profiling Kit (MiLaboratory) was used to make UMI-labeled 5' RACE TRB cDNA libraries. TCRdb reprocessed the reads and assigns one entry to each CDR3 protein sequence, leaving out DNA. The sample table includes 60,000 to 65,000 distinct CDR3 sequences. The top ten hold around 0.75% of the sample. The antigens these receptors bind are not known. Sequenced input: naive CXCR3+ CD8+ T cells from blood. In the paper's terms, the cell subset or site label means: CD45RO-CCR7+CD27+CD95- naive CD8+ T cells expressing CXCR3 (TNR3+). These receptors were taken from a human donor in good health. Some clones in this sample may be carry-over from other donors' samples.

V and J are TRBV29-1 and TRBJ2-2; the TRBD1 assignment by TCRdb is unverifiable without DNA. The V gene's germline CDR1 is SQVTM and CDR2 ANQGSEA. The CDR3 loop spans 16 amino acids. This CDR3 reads CSVGGSPGGHTGELFF.

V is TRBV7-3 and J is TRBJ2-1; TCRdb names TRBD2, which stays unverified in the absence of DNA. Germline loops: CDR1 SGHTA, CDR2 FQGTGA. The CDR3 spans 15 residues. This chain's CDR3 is CASSPSWQSYNEQFF.

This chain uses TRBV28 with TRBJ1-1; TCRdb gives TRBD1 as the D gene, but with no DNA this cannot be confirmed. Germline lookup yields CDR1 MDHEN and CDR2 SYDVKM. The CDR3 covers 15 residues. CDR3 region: CASSLRPPGDTEAFF.

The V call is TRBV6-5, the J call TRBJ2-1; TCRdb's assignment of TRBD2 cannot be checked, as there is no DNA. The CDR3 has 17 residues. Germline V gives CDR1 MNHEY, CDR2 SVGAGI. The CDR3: CASSLGTSGGKYNEQFF.

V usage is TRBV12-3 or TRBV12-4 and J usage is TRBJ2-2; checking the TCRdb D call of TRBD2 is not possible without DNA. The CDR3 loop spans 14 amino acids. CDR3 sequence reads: CASNPGGEPGELFF.

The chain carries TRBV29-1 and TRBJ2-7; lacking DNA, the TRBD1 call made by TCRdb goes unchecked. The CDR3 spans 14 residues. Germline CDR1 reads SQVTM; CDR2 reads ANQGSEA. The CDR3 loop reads CSVADRGPTYEQYF.

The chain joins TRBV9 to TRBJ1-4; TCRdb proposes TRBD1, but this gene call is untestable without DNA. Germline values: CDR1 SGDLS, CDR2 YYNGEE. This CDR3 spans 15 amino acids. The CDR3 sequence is CASSVTWGANEKLFF.

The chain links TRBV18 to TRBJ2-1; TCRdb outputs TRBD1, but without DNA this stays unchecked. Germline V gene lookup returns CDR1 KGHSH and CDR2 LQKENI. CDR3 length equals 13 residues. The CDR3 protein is CASSPGPPNEQFF.

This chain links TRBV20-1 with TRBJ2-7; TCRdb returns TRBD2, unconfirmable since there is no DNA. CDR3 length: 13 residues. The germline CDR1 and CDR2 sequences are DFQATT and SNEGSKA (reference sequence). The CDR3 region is CSARDERVYEQYF.

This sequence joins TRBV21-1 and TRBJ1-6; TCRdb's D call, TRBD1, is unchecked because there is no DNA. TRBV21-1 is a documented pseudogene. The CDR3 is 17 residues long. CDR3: CASSKAGQGAKNSPLHF.

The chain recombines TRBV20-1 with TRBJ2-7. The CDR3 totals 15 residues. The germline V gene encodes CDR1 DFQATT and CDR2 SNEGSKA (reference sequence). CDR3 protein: CSARGTRRRLYEQYF.

The CDR3 here is CSASIQGAGELFF. The chain recombines TRBV20-1 with TRBJ2-2; the TCRdb call, TRBD1, lacks DNA for checking. Germline CDR1 DFQATT, CDR2 SNEGSKA (reference sequence). The CDR3 consists of 13 residues.

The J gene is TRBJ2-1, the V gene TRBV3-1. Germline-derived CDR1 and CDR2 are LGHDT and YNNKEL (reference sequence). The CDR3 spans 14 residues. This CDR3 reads CASSPTSRGNEQFF.

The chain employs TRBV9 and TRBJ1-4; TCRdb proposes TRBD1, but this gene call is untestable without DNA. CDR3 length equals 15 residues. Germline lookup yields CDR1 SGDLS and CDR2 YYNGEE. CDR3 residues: CASSTRTEANEKLFF.

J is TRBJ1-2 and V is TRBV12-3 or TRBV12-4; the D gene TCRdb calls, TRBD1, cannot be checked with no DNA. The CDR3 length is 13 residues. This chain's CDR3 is CASGETGLGGYTF.

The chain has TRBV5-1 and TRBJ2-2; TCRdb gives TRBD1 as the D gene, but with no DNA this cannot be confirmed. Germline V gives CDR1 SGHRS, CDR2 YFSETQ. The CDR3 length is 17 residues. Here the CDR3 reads CASSLLLQGVNTGELFF. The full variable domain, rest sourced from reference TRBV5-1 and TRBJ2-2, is KAGVTQTPRYLIKTRGQQVTLSCSPISGHRSVSWYQQTPGQGLQFLFEYFSETQRNKGNFPGRFSGRQFSNSRSEMNVSTLELGDSALYLCASSLLLQGVNTGELFFGEGSRLTVL.

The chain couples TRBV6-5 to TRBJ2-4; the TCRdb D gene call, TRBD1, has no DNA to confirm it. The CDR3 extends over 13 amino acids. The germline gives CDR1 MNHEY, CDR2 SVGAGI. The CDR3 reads CASSLGGLNIQYF.

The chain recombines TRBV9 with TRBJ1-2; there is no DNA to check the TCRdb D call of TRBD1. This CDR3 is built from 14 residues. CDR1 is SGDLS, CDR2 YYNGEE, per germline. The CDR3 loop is CASSVKGEGYGYTF.

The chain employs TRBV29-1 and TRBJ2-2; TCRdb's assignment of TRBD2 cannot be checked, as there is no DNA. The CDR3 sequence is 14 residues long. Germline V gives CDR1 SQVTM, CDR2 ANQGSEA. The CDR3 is CSAAAGRYTGELFF.

Here the CDR3 reads CASSSRGTGDGYTF. V usage is TRBV13 and J usage is TRBJ1-2; TCRdb's D call, TRBD1, is unchecked because there is no DNA. Germline loops: CDR1 PRHDT, CDR2 FYEKMQ (reference sequence). CDR3 length equals 14 residues.

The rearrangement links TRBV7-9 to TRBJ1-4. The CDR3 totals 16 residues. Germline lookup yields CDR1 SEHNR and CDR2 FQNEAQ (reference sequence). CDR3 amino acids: CASSLAGSEINEKLFF.